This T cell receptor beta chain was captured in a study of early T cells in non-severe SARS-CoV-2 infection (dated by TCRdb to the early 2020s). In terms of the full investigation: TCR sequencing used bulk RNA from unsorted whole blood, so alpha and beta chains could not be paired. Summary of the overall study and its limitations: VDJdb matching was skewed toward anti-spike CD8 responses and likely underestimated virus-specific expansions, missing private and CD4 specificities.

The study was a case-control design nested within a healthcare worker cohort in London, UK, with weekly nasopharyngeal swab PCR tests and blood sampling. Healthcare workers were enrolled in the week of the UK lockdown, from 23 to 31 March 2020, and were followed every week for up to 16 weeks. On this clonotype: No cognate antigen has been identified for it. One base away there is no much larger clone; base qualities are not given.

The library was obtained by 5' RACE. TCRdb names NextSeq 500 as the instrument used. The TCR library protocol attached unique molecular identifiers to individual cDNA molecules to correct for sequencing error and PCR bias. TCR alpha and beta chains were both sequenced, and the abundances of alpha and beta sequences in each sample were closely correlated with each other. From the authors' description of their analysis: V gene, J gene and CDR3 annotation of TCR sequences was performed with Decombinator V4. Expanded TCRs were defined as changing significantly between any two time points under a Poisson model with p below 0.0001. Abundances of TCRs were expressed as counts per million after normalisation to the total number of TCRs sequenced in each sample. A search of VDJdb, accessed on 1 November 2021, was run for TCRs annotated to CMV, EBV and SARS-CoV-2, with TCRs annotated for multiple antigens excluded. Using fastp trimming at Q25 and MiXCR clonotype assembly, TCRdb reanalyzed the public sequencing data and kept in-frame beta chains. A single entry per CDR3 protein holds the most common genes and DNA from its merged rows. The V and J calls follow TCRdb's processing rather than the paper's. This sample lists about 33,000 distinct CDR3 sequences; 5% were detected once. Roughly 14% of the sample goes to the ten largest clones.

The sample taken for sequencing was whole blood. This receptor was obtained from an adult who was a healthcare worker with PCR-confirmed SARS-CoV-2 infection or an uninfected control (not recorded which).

The bases are TGTGCCAGCAGCTTGGACAACTACTCCTACGAGCAGTACTTC. The encoded protein is CASSLDNYSYEQYF. The V and J segments used are TRBV5-4 and TRBJ2-7, with the D gene uncertain. The germline V gene (reference sequence) provides CDR1 SGHNT and CDR2 YYREEE. Between the V and J ends, shortened by 0 bases and 0 bases respectively, the junction contains 7 bases. The CDR3 spans 14 residues, from the cysteine through the phenylalanine. Kept here is only the CDR3 DNA, which spans 42 bases and is read in frame from base 1.